This T cell receptor beta chain was captured by sequencing in a study of blood T cells in healthy people across ages. This clonotype was observed a few times. PCR was performed a second time for about 7 to 11 cycles using a sample-barcoded 5' primer and a J-beta primer mix. In TCRdb, the 5' RACE reads were re-called with MiXCR into one record per CDR3 protein. The sample consists of 700,000 or so distinct CDR3 sequences, around a fifth of them appearing once. The ends were cut back, 1 base at V and 1 base at J, with 8 bases in the middle. Germline V gene lookup returns CDR1 LGHDT and CDR2 YNNKEL (reference sequence). CDR3 length equals 15 residues.

The chain recombines TRBV3-1 with TRBJ2-1, with D uncertain. Specimen: blood. This clonotype was sampled from a man in his sixties or seventies in good health. The CDR3 loop is CASSQVLGSYNEQFF. The CDR3 nucleotides read TGTGCCAGCAGCCAAGTCCTAGGGTCCTACAATGAGCAGTTCTTC.